This TCR beta chain stems from a study of PD-1 blockade in classical Hodgkin lymphoma (TCRdb year 2020). The study in broad terms: Nivolumab dosing was 3 mg/kg intravenously every 2 weeks, continuing until either disease progression or unacceptable toxicity. To define a peripheral blood immune signature of response to PD-1 blockade in classical Hodgkin lymphoma, the study combined TCR beta sequencing with CyTOF.

Per the publication, the time point label means: cycle 4 day 1 (C4D1), after 6 weeks of nivolumab. Relapse after autologous stem cell transplantation had occurred in all trial patients, and cohorts A, B and C were distinguished by prior brentuximab vedotin exposure. A total of roughly 60 patients with relapsed/refractory classical Hodgkin lymphoma made up the trial cohort, and each patient's best overall response was complete response, partial response or progressive disease. In the multi-cohort phase II CheckMate 205 trial, trial patients received single-agent nivolumab. An independent review committee assessed best overall response using the 2007 International Working Group response criteria. Trial PBMCs were collected immediately before nivolumab initiation (C1D1) and during therapy at cycle 2 day 1 and cycle 4 day 1. Peripheral blood was collected in 8 mL Vacutainer Cell Preparation Tubes, from which PBMCs were isolated by centrifugation and then cryopreserved.

Trimming takes 4 bases off V and 6 bases off J; junction bases not matched to a gene: 8. The CDR3 spans 15 residues, from the cysteine through the phenylalanine. CDR3 DNA only is kept here, 45 bases in frame from base 1. As encoded in the germline V gene, CDR1 is SGHRS while CDR2 is YFSETQ. As concerns this clone: Its antigen target is currently unknown. Base qualities are missing; no much larger clone stands one base away.

Broad study findings and their caveats: Trial patients with a complete response had baseline diversity similar to that of newly diagnosed patients, while partial responders and progressors had significantly lower diversity. By C4D1, a significant rise was seen in CD4+ TCR diversity but not in CD8+ TCR diversity (p=0.0027 vs p=0.16), and the rise was most apparent among complete responders (p=0.02). Only a single clinical trial cohort was studied, and what caused the repertoire differences, possibly disease activity or prior therapy, remained undefined. Lower diversity was observed in patients in whom nivolumab was started less than 1 year after ASCT, and these patients were excluded from later analyses so that confounding by immune reconstitution would be avoided. Newly diagnosed patients were reported to have lower baseline TCR diversity than healthy donors, and relapsed/refractory patients were reported to have lower baseline TCR diversity still.

The Qiagen DNeasy kit was used to extract genomic DNA from unsorted PBMCs and from the negatively selected CD4+ and CD8+ fractions. TCR beta CDR3 regions were subjected to amplification by immunoSEQ multiplex PCR with primers that anneal to V and J segments. Amplification bias was minimized using a synthetic immune receptor repertoire, and residual bias was removed computationally after sequencing. Concerning the study's data processing: Custom Python scripts were used to quantify repertoire diversity as the Shannon entropy index. Unsorted, CD4+ and CD8+ repertoires were analyzed separately, except for combined analyses in which CD4+ and CD8+ sequences were merged in silico. A clone counted as expanded when the clone's frequency after treatment rose at least 2-fold relative to C1D1, and clones undetected at baseline were given a pseudocount of 0.5. Singleton clones were defined as clones with 0 or 1 copy at C1D1, and non-singleton clones were defined as clones with 2 or more copies. Clones expanded in unsorted samples were labelled as CD4+, CD8+ or unknown by matching protein sequences in sorted samples from the same patient. Diversity changes from C1D1 to C4D1 were tested in paired samples using Wilcoxon tests. TCRdb mirrors the immuneACCESS table, restricted to in-frame sequences. Some clones are absent from its copies; in checked studies, under half trace to an unresolved V gene, and the reason for the others is unknown. V and J calls and clone size follow that table, whereas D and trimming were derived from the DNA. The sample yields 27,000 or so clones; 55% to 85% were counted once. Of the sample, approximately 3.6% falls within the top ten clones.

This specimen consisted of peripheral blood mononuclear cells (PBMCs), obtained before the fourth cycle of nivolumab. The rearrangement combines TRBV5-1 with TRBJ1-4; TRBD1 aligns with 8 central bases. The receptor's source is a human donor with classical Hodgkin lymphoma. The DNA is as follows: TGCGCCAGCAGCCTTAGGACAGGGCCCTATGAAAAACTGTTTTTT. This codes for CASSLRTGPYEKLFF. The variable domain in full, with residues beyond the CDR3 obtained from the reference TRBV5-1 and TRBJ1-4 genes, is KAGVTQTPRYLIKTRGQQVTLSCSPISGHRSVSWYQQTPGQGLQFLFEYFSETQRNKGNFPGRFSGRQFSNSRSEMNVSTLELGDSALYLCASSLRTGPYEKLFFGSGTQLSVL.